This TCR beta chain was sequenced for a study of T-cell memory formation after mild COVID-19. Study-level results: Second-wave clones peaking on day 37 lacked confirmed SARS-CoV-2 specificity. CD8+ contracting clones occupied EMRA, while CD4+ ones occupied mainly CM and EM. The finding that pre-infection memory included some responding clones suggested that cross-reactive memory joined.

After 5'RACE with constant-segment primers, TCR alpha and TCR beta cDNA libraries carrying sample barcodes and UMIs were obtained. One entry per CDR3 protein, called by TCRdb with MiXCR from the 5' RACE reads. The data show roughly 150,000 distinct CDR3 sequences, with more than 13% seen just once and around 27% held by the top ten. In this sample, this clonotype turned up many times. Its target is not known. Germline CDR1 is MNHEY and CDR2 is SMNVEV (reference sequence). V lost 6 bases, J lost 0 bases, and 15 bases lay in between. This CDR3 has 15 amino acids. The chain employs TRBV27 and TRBJ2-7; D gene unclear. The specimen was PBMCs or a T cell subset sorted from them (not recorded which). The TCR was taken from an adult woman who had mild COVID-19 (a few samples of this study predate the infection). Cell type and time point are not known. The CDR3 spells CASSPPGRSSYEQYF. The DNA of the CDR3 is TGTGCCAGCAGCCCCCCCGGGCGCAGCTCCTACGAGCAGTACTTC.